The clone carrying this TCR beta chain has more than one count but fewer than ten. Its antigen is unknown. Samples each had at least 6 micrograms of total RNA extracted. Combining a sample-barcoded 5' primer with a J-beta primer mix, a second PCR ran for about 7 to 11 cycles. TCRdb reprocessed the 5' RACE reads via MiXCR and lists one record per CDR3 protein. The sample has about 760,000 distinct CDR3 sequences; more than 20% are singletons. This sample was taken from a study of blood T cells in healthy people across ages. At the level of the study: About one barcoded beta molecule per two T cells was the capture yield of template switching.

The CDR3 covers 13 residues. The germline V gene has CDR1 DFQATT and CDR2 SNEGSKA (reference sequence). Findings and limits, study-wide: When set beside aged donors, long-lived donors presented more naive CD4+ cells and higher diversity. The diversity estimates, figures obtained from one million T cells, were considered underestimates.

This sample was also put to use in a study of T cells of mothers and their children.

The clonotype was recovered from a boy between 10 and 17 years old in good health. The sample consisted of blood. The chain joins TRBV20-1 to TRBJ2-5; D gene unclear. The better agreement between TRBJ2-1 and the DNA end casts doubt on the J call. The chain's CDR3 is CSARDPGQNEQFF. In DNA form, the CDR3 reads TGCAGTGCTAGAGATCCCGGGCAAAATGAGCAGTTCTTC.